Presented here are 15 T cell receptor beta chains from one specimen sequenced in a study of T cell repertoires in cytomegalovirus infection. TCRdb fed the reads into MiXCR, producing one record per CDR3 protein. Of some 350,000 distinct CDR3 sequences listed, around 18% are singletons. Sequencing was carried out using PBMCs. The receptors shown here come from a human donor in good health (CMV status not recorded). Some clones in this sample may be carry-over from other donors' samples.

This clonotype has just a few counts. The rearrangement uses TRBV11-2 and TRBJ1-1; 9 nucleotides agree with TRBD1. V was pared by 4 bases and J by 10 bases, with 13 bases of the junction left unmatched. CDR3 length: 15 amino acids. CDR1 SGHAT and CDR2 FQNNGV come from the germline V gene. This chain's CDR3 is CASSSFLGTGMAAFF. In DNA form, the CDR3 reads TGTGCCAGCAGCTCATTTCTTGGGACAGGGATGGCAGCTTTCTTT.

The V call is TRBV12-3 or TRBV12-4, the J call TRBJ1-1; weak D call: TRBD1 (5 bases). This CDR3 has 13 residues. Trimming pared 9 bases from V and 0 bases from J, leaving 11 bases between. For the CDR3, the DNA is TGTGCCAGTCAGGGACCCATGAACACTGAAGCTTTCTTT. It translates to CASQGPMNTEAFF.

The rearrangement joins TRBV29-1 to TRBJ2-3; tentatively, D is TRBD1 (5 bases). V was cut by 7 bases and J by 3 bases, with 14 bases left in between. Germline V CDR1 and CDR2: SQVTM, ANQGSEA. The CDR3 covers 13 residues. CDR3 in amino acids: CSAPGYGTDTQYF. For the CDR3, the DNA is TGCAGCGCCCCAGGGTATGGGACAGATACGCAGTATTTT.

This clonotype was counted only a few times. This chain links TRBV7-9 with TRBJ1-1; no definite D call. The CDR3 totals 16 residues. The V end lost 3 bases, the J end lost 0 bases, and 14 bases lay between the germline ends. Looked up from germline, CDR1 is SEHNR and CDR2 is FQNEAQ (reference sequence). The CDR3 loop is CASSFGRQIMNTEAFF. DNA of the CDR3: TGTGCCAGCAGCTTCGGGAGGCAGATCATGAACACTGAAGCTTTCTTT. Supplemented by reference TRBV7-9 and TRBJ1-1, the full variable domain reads DTGVSQNPRHKITKRGQNVTFRCDPISEHNRLYWYRQTLGQGPEFLTYFQNEAQLEKSRLLSDRFSAERPKGSFSTLEIQRTEQGDSAMYLCASSFGRQIMNTEAFFGQGTRLTVV.

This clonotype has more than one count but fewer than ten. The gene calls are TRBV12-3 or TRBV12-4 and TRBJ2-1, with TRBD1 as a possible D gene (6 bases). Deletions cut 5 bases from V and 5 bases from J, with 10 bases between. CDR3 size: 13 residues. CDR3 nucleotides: TGTGCCAGCAGTACCGGGACAAACAATGAGCAGTTCTTC. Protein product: CASSTGTNNEQFF.

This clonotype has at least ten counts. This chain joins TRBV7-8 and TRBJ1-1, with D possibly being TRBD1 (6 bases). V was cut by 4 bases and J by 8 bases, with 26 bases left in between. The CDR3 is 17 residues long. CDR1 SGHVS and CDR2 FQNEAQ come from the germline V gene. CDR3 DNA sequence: TGTGCCAGCAGCTCCATGGACTTGGACAGTAACACAAAGGAAGCTTTCTTT. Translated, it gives CASSSMDLDSNTKEAFF.

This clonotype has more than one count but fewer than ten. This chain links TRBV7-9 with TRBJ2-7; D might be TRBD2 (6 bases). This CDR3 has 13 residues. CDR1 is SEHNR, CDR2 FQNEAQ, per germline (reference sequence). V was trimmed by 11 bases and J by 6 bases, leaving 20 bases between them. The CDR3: CAAGYDQRGEQYF. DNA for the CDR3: TGTGCCGCGGGGTACGACCAACGGGGCGAGCAGTACTTC.

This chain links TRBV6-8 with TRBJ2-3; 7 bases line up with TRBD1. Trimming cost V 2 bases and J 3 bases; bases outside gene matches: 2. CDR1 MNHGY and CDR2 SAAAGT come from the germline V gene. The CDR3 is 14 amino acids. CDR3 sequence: CASSYMDRTDTQYF. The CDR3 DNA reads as TGTGCCAGCAGTTACATGGACAGGACAGATACGCAGTATTTT.

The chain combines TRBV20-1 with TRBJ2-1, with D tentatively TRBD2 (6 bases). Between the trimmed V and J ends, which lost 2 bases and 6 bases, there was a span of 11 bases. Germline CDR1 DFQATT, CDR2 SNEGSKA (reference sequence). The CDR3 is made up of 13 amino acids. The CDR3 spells CSARSGEGNEQFF. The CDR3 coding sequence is TGCAGTGCTAGATCGGGAGAAGGCAATGAGCAGTTCTTC.

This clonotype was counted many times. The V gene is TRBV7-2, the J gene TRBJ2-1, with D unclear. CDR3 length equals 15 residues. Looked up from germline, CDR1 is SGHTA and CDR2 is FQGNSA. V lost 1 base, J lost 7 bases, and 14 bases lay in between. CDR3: CASSLGTRAGNEQFF. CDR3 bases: TGTGCCAGCAGCTTAGGTACCCGGGCAGGAAATGAGCAGTTCTTC.

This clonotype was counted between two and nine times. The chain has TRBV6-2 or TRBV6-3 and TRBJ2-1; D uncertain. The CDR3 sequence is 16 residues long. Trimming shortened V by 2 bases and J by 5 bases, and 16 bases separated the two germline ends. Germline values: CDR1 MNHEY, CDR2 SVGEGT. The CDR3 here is CASSYAFGLLDNEQFF. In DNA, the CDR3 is TGTGCCAGCAGTTACGCGTTTGGGCTACTTGACAATGAGCAGTTCTTC.

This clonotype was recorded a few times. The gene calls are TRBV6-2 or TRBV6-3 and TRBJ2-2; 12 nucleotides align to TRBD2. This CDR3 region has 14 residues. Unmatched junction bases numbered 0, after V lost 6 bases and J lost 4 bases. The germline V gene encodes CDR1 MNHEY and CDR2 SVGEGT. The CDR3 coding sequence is TGTGCCAGCAGGACTAGCGGGAGCACCGGGGAGCTGTTTTTT. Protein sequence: CASRTSGSTGELFF.

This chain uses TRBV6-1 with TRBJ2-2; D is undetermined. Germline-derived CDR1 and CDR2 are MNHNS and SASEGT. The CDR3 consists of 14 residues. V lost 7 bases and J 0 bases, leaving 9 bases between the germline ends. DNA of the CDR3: TGTGCCAGCACCGCCGATACGAACACCGGGGAGCTGTTTTTT. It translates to CASTADTNTGELFF.

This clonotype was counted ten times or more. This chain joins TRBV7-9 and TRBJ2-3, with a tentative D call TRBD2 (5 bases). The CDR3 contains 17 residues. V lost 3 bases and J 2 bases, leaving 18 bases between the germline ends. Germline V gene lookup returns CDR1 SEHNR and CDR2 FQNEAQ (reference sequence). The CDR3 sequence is CASSFLRSRAYTDTQYF. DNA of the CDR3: TGTGCCAGCAGCTTTCTCAGGTCGAGGGCCTACACAGATACGCAGTATTTT.

CDR3 in DNA: TGTGCCAGCAATATCGGGAATTCAGGTTACAATGAGCAGTTCTTC. This codes for CASNIGNSGYNEQFF. This chain joins TRBV28 and TRBJ2-1, with D perhaps matching TRBD2 (5 bases). There are 15 residues in the CDR3. V lost 7 bases to trimming and J lost 4 bases, with 17 bases between them. Germline values: CDR1 MDHEN, CDR2 SYDVKM. Full variable domain (rest looked up from reference TRBV28 and TRBJ2-1): DVKVTQSSRYLVKRTGEKVFLECVQDMDHENMFWYRQDPGLGLRLIYFSYDVKMKEKGDIPEGYSVSREKKERFSLILESASTNQTSMYLCASNIGNSGYNEQFFGPGTRLTVL.